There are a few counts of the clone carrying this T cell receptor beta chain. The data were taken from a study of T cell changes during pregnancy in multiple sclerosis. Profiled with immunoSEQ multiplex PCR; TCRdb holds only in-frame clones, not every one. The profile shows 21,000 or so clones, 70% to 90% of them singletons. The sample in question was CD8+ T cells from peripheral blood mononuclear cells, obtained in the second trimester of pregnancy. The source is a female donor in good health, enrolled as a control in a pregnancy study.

The CDR3: CASSETSGKNIQYF. CDR3 coding DNA: TGCGCCAGCAGTGAAACTAGCGGGAAAAACATTCAGTACTTC. The chain is built from TRBV10-2 and TRBJ2-4; 9 bases agree with TRBD2. CDR1 WSHSY and CDR2 SAAADI come from the germline V gene. V gave up 3 bases and J gave up 4 bases; unmatched junction bases: 1. The CDR3 length is 14 residues.